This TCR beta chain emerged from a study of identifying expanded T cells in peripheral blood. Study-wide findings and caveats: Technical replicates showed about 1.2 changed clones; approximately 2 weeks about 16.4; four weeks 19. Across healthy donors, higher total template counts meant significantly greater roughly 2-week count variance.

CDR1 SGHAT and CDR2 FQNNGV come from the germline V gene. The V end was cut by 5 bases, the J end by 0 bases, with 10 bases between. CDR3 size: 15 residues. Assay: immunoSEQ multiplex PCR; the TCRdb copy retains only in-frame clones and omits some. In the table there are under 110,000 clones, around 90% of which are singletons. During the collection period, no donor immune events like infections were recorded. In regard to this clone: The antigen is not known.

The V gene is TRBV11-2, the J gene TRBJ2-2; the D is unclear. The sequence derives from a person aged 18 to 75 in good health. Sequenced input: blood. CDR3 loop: CASSLLRTNTGELFF. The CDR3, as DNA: TGTGCCAGCAGCCTTCTCCGGACGAACACCGGGGAGCTGTTTTTT.